This record concerns one TCR beta chain sequence. Its cognate antigen has yet to be identified. Base qualities were left out, and no much larger clone turns up one base away. Collaborating institutions collected whole blood in K2EDTA tubes following their own protocols. For TCRbeta analysis, collaborators shipped samples as frozen whole blood, isolated PBMCs, or DNA extracted from either of those sample types. TCRbeta CDR3 regions were amplified from genomic DNA by means of the immunoSEQ Assay, a bias-controlled multiplex PCR. The authors' analysis ran thus. Within the assay, amplification of reference gene primers was used to estimate how many nucleated cells each sample contained. To quantify the absolute abundance of each unique TCRbeta CDR3 rearrangement, sequence reads were collapsed and filtered. For each sample, productive Simpson clonality was calculated by taking the square root of Simpson's diversity index across productive rearrangements. The table comes from immuneACCESS by way of TCRdb, which keeps in-frame sequences with V and J called. Part of the clones is missing from these tables; in studies checked, under half for an unresolved V gene and the rest for unknown reasons. The V and J calls and clone size come from that table; D and trimming were worked out from the DNA. The sample contains about 81,000 clones, under 85% of them found a single time. Together, the top ten hold about an eighth of the sample.

These data are taken from a study of blood T cell repertoires in COVID-19 (dated by TCRdb to about 2020). In terms of the full investigation: Collaborator samples came from the United States, Italy and Spain and covered acute and convalescent phases of COVID-19. The prospective study material was composed of cDNA or gDNA derived from T cells, B-cell-depleted T cells, or PBMCs. Deeply sampled blood TCRbeta repertoires from subjects exposed to, actively infected with, or recovered from COVID-19 were included in the dataset. The repertoires were made available in a free public database intended to serve as a resource for research on the immune response to SARS-CoV-2. The samples were drawn from the first 160 participants of the ongoing ImmuneRACE study and from over 950 subjects provided by 6 global collaborators. Sample metadata almost always included a de-identified subject ID, COVID-19 status, age in years and sex. Where available, HLA class I and class II types were obtained from metadata supplied by the sample provider rather than from assay-based typing. The research as a whole found: Clinical and demographic metadata were provided uncurated, with the amount varying by source and participant.

CDR3 length: 16 amino acids, cysteine to phenylalanine. Only CDR3 DNA remains: 48 bases, in frame from the first base. The junction carries 17 bases between V and J, which are trimmed by 3 bases and 5 bases respectively. The germline V gene (reference sequence) yields LNHDA for CDR1 and SQIVND for CDR2. The chain uses TRBV19 and TRBJ1-5; the D gene is perhaps TRBD1, from 5 matching bases. Sequencing was done on a sample of peripheral blood. This sequence was found in a human donor in a cohort sampled during active COVID-19. The DNA reads TGTGCCAGTAGTATCGCCTGGGGGGGAGGGGATCAGCCCCAGCATTTT. Protein translation: CASSIAWGGGDQPQHF. With the portions outside the CDR3 filled from the reference TRBV19 and TRBJ1-5 genes, the complete variable region becomes DGGITQSPKYLFRKEGQNVTLSCEQNLNHDAMYWYRQDPGQGLRLIYYSQIVNDFQKGDIAEGYSVSREKKESFPLTVTSAQKNPTAFYLCASSIAWGGGDQPQHFGDGTRLSIL.